Listed below are T cell receptor beta chains from one sample, sequenced in a study of cytomegalovirus exposure and HLA in healthy donors. TCRdb keeps only in-frame clones here, not all; method: immunoSEQ multiplex PCR. This table has approximately 150,000 clones, approximately 90% appearing once. The specimen sequenced was PBMCs. Receptors were obtained from a woman between 25 and 40 years old in good health and CMV-seronegative. CDR3s include the opening cysteine and the closing phenylalanine or tryptophan. The order of the fields is D gene, clone size, V gene, J gene, CDR3 protein, CDR3 DNA. D genes are given only for firm matches. Where a row states a size, it is once, few, many or the class of an expanded clone; other rows omit it.

>.|.|TRBV5-1|TRBJ2-7
CASSVTPSYEQYF
TGCGCCAGCAGTGTGACTCCCTCCTACGAGCAGTACTTC
>.|.|TRBV18|TRBJ1-5
CASSPGIQGIDQPQHF
TGTGCCAGCTCACCAGGGATCCAGGGGATTGATCAGCCCCAGCATTTT
>.|.|TRBV18|TRBJ1-1
CASSPNRQGTEAFF
TGTGCCAGCTCACCAAATCGGCAGGGTACTGAAGCTTTCTTT
>.|.|TRBV4-1|TRBJ1-1
CASSQDRQNTEAFF
TGCGCCAGCAGCCAAGATCGACAGAACACTGAAGCTTTCTTT
>TRBD1|few|TRBV27|TRBJ2-7
CASSPGTGQYEQYF
TGTGCCAGCAGTCCCGGGACAGGGCAATACGAGCAGTACTTC
>.|.|TRBV5-1|TRBJ1-1
CASSLFGTEAFF
TGCGCCAGCAGCTTGTTCGGGACTGAAGCTTTCTTT
>.|.|TRBV4-3|TRBJ1-2
CASSQAGSNYGYTF
TGCGCCAGCAGCCAAGCGGGATCTAACTATGGCTACACCTTC
>TRBD1|.|TRBV6-6|TRBJ2-5
CAGSRRDRAEETQYF
TGTGCCGGATCTAGGAGGGACAGGGCTGAAGAGACCCAGTACTTC
>TRBD2|once|TRBV6-6|TRBJ2-7
CASSSSGGPYEQYF
TGTGCCAGCAGTTCCAGCGGGGGGCCCTACGAGCAGTACTTC
>.|.|TRBV6-1|TRBJ1-1
CASSVPNRENTEAFF
TGTGCCAGCAGTGTCCCAAACAGGGAGAACACTGAAGCTTTCTTT
>.|.|TRBV20-1|TRBJ2-4
CSAPKGDIQYF
TGCAGTGCTCCTAAAGGGGACATTCAGTACTTC
>.|.|TRBV7-2|TRBJ1-3
CASSFRTAGHSGNTIYF
TGTGCCAGCAGCTTTCGGACAGCGGGGCACTCTGGAAACACCATATATTTT
>.|.|TRBV10-3|TRBJ1-1
CAIKQVNTEAFF
TGTGCCATCAAACAAGTGAACACTGAAGCTTTCTTT
>TRBD1|few|TRBV4-3|TRBJ1-2
CASSPQGQLNYGYTF
TGCGCCAGCAGCCCCCAGGGACAGCTGAACTATGGCTACACCTTC
>TRBD1|.|TRBV6-4|TRBJ1-1
CASSDGQENTEAFF
TGTGCCAGCAGTGACGGACAGGAGAACACTGAAGCTTTCTTT
>.|.|TRBV2|TRBJ2-3
CAGRRPIRTDTQYF
TGTGCAGGGAGGAGACCTATCCGCACAGATACGCAGTATTTT
>.|.|TRBV9|TRBJ1-2
CASSVPQFDYGYTF
TGTGCCAGCAGCGTACCCCAGTTCGACTATGGCTACACCTTC
>TRBD1|.|TRBV7-9|TRBJ1-2
CASSYGTGGSDGYTF
TGTGCCAGCAGCTATGGGACAGGGGGCTCGGATGGCTACACCTTC
>.|.|TRBV4-1|TRBJ1-2
CASSPHGRGYTF
TGCGCCAGCAGCCCCCACGGGAGAGGCTACACCTTC
>.|.|TRBV7-9|TRBJ2-7
CASSPQSITYEQYF
TGTGCCAGCAGTCCTCAGTCGATTACCTACGAGCAGTACTTC
>.|.|TRBV7-2|TRBJ2-5
CASRMGLSETQYF
TGTGCCAGCAGGATGGGACTTTCAGAGACCCAGTACTTC
>.|.|TRBV5-1|TRBJ2-5
CASNPGGGAETQYF
TGCGCCAGCAACCCCGGAGGGGGGGCAGAGACCCAGTACTTC
>TRBD1|.|TRBV7-6|TRBJ2-7
CASSLASAGGEQYF
TGTGCCAGCAGCTTAGCGTCGGCAGGGGGCGAGCAGTACTTC
>TRBD1|.|TRBV29-1|TRBJ2-5
CSASSGGGETQYF
TGCAGCGCCAGCTCAGGGGGCGGGGAGACCCAGTACTTC
>.|.|TRBV2|TRBJ2-5
CASSEVGLQETQYF
TGTGCCAGCAGTGAAGTGGGACTCCAAGAGACCCAGTACTTC
>TRBD1|.|TRBV7-8|TRBJ1-2
CASSLAGTGNYGYTF
TGTGCCAGCAGCTTAGCCGGGACAGGGAACTATGGCTACACCTTC
>.|.|TRBV25-1|TRBJ2-1
CASRRGQGDYEQFF
TGTGCCAGCAGGAGGGGGCAGGGGGACTATGAGCAGTTCTTC
>TRBD2|once|TRBV15|TRBJ2-5
CATSPIAGIETQYF
TGTGCCACCAGTCCTATAGCGGGGATCGAGACCCAGTACTTC
>TRBD1|.|TRBV18|TRBJ2-3
CASSPVAGQGPQDTQYF
TGTGCCAGCTCACCAGTTGCAGGACAGGGGCCGCAGGATACGCAGTATTTT
>TRBD1|.|TRBV9|TRBJ2-3
CASSRRGPDTQYF
TGTGCCAGCAGCCGCAGGGGGCCCGATACGCAGTATTTT
>.|.|TRBV29-1|TRBJ2-4
CSVVGDIQYF
TGCAGCGTTGTAGGGGACATTCAGTACTTC
>TRBD1|.|TRBV6-6|TRBJ1-5
CASSYLGQLNQPQHF
TGTGCCAGCAGTTACCTGGGACAGCTTAATCAGCCCCAGCATTTT
>TRBD2|few|TRBV4-2|TRBJ2-2
CASSQALAGGLTGELFF
TGTGCCAGCAGCCAAGCGTTAGCGGGGGGGCTTACCGGGGAGCTGTTTTTT
>TRBD1|.|TRBV13|TRBJ1-2
CASSSEPGTGGGYGYTF
TGTGCCAGCAGCTCAGAACCCGGGACAGGGGGCGGCTATGGCTACACCTTC
>.|.|TRBV11-2|TRBJ2-2
CASSSVNTGELFF
TGTGCCAGCAGCTCAGTGAACACCGGGGAGCTGTTTTTT
>TRBD1|.|TRBV4-1|TRBJ2-1
CASSQGTGGSYNEQFF
TGCGCCAGCAGCCAAGGAACAGGGGGGTCCTACAATGAGCAGTTCTTC
>.|.|TRBV4-2|TRBJ2-5
CASSQDTGQETQYF
TGTGCCAGCAGCCAAGATACGGGGCAAGAGACCCAGTACTTC
>.|.|TRBV29-1|TRBJ2-7
CSSGEGYEQYF
TGCAGCTCAGGGGAGGGTTACGAGCAGTACTTC
>.|few|TRBV6-5|TRBJ1-2
CASSSFSRGSNYGYTF
TGTGCCAGCAGTTCCTTTAGTAGGGGTTCCAACTATGGCTACACCTTC
>.|.|TRBV9|TRBJ1-1
CASSVDEGDEAFF
TGTGCCAGCAGCGTAGATGAAGGAGACGAAGCTTTCTTT
>.|.|TRBV18|TRBJ1-1
CASSPNKQGVGTEAFF
TGTGCCAGCTCACCTAATAAACAGGGTGTGGGGACTGAAGCTTTCTTT
>.|.|TRBV4-1|TRBJ2-3
CASSKTGTRSDTQYF
TGCGCCAGCAGCAAAACCGGGACTCGATCAGATACGCAGTATTTT
>TRBD2|once|TRBV30|TRBJ2-3
CAWSPGLAGGWADTQYF
TGTGCCTGGAGTCCGGGACTAGCGGGGGGGTGGGCAGATACGCAGTATTTT
>TRBD1|.|TRBV30|TRBJ2-1
CAWRRTQGIPAYNEQFF
TGTGCCTGGAGGAGGACACAGGGGATCCCCGCCTACAATGAGCAGTTCTTC
>TRBD2|.|TRBV6-5|TRBJ2-3
CASSSRSGDTDTQYF
TGTGCCAGCAGCTCTAGGAGCGGGGACACAGATACGCAGTATTTT
>.|.|TRBV4-1|TRBJ2-2
CASSPTSGELFF
TGCGCCAGCAGCCCAACTTCCGGGGAGCTGTTTTTT
>TRBD2|.|TRBV5-1|TRBJ2-1
CASSFAGGTYNEQFF
TGCGCCAGCAGCTTTGCGGGGGGGACGTACAATGAGCAGTTCTTC
>TRBD1|.|TRBV2|TRBJ2-7
CASRGQSYEQYF
TGTGCCAGCCGGGGACAGTCCTACGAGCAGTACTTC
>TRBD1|.|TRBV10-3|TRBJ1-5
CAISESRDRVSQPQHF
TGTGCCATCAGTGAGTCGCGGGACAGGGTCAGTCAGCCCCAGCATTTT
>.|.|TRBV7-8|TRBJ1-2
CASSSRGLDYGYTF
TGTGCCAGCAGCTCCAGGGGTTTGGACTATGGCTACACCTTC
>.|.|TRBV6-5|TRBJ1-5
CASSYSGSANQPQHF
TGTGCCAGCAGTTACTCTGGCAGCGCCAATCAGCCCCAGCATTTT
>TRBD1|.|TRBV6-6|TRBJ1-2
CATRTGAWEGYTF
TGTGCCACCCGGACAGGGGCCTGGGAAGGCTACACCTTC